One sample yielded the 16 T cell receptor beta chains listed below, sequenced in a study of T cell responses to AZD1222 COVID-19 vaccine. Sequencing was performed with immunoSEQ multiplex PCR; in TCRdb, only in-frame clones are kept and a portion is missing. The data show tens of thousands of clones, about 85% seen once. The input for sequencing was peripheral blood, taken on day 0 of MenACWY control vaccination. The source of these receptors is an adult in good health.

This rearrangement joins TRBV20-1 to TRBJ2-1; D call uncertain. Trimming cost V 1 base and J 10 bases, with 8 bases left between them. There are 11 residues in the CDR3. CDR1 and CDR2 (germline): DFQATT, SNEGSKA (reference sequence). DNA of the CDR3: TGCAGTGCTAGAGCCCCCGGCGAGCAGTTCTTC. Translation: CSARAPGEQFF.

The chain links TRBV28 to TRBJ1-4, with D maybe TRBD1 (6 bases). Germline CDR1 reads MDHEN; CDR2 reads SYDVKM. Trimming left V 8 bases short and J 4 bases short, with 11 bases between. The CDR3 runs to 13 residues. The CDR3, as DNA: TGTGCCAGCCTCGGACAGCTTAATGAAAAACTGTTTTTT. Translation gives CASLGQLNEKLFF.

This clone has only one observation. The gene calls are TRBV5-1 and TRBJ2-2; TRBD2 matches 14 bases. The CDR3 runs to 18 residues. V dropped 4 bases and J dropped 3; count of bases not matched to a gene: 8. Germline V lookup: CDR1 SGHRS, CDR2 YFSETQ. This chain's CDR3 is CASSATSGRALDTGELFF. The CDR3 DNA is TGCGCCAGCAGCGCGACTAGCGGGAGGGCCTTGGACACCGGGGAGCTGTTTTTT.

This clone was counted only a few times. The V gene is TRBV4-2, the J gene TRBJ2-1; 12 bases are a match to TRBD2. The CDR3 length is 15 residues. J was trimmed by 6 bases and V by 4 bases; bases with no gene match: 4. CDR1 is LGHNA and CDR2 is YNFKEQ in the germline V gene. The CDR3 DNA is TGTGCCAGCAGCCGAGGACTAGCGGGGTTCAATGAGCAGTTCTTC. It translates to CASSRGLAGFNEQFF.

V usage is TRBV28 and J usage is TRBJ1-5; D perhaps matches TRBD1 (6 bases). The CDR3 is 15 residues long. The germline V and J ends were trimmed by 5 bases and 6 bases, with 17 bases remaining between them. CDR1 and CDR2 from the germline V gene are MDHEN and SYDVKM. CDR3 sequence: CASSRPGGPGQPQHF. The DNA of the CDR3 is TGTGCCAGCAGTCGCCCGGGGGGCCCCGGTCAGCCCCAGCATTTT.

This sequence joins TRBV6-5 and TRBJ1-5; a possible D gene is TRBD1 (6 bases). V lost 2 bases and J 5 bases, leaving 10 bases between the germline ends. CDR1 is MNHEY and CDR2 is SVGAGI in the germline V gene. This CDR3 comprises 14 residues. CDR3 residues: CASSYDRSDQPQHF. DNA for the CDR3: TGTGCCAGCAGTTACGACAGGTCGGATCAGCCCCAGCATTTT.

The chain carries TRBV28 and TRBJ1-3; possibly TRBD1 for D (6 bases). The CDR3 is 15 residues long. The V and J ends lost 5 bases and 1 base respectively, with 12 bases between them. The germline V gene has CDR1 MDHEN and CDR2 SYDVKM. In nucleotides, the CDR3 is TGTGCCAGCAGTGACCTCAGGGGATCTGGAAACACCATATATTTT. Translating gives CASSDLRGSGNTIYF.

The genes are TRBV10-3 and TRBJ2-1, with 10 bases aligning to TRBD1. The length of the CDR3 is 15 residues. Germline-derived CDR1 and CDR2 are ENHRY and SYGVKD. With 4 bases clipped from V and 9 bases from J, the junction kept 9 bases outside the gene matches. The CDR3 region has the DNA TGTGCCATCAGTGGTTTAGGACAGGGGGTTTCTGAGCAGTTCTTC. Its protein is CAISGLGQGVSEQFF.

This chain links TRBV18 with TRBJ2-3; D ambiguous. CDR1 and CDR2 (germline): KGHSH, LQKENI. Trimming removed 6 bases at V and 2 bases at J, with 15 bases between. The CDR3 loop spans 15 amino acids. The CDR3 sequence is CASSPENPFTDTQYF. Here the CDR3 DNA reads TGTGCCAGCTCCCCAGAGAATCCCTTCACAGATACGCAGTATTTT.

The sample holds one count of this clone. This chain links TRBV7-2 with TRBJ2-3; 8 bases map to TRBD2. The CDR3 is made up of 14 amino acids. J lost 9 bases, V lost 6 bases, and 11 bases had no gene match. CDR1 is SGHTA and CDR2 is FQGNSA in the germline V gene. CDR3 sequence (DNA): TGTGCCAGCAGAAAAACTAGCGGAGAGGGGACGCAGTATTTT. As protein: CASRKTSGEGTQYF.

The CDR3 coding sequence is TGTGCCAGCAGCGAAAACCAGGGGACCGGGGAGCTGTTTTTT. Translating it yields CASSENQGTGELFF. This chain connects TRBV7-3 to TRBJ2-2; D perhaps matches TRBD1 (6 bases). V shed 5 bases and J shed 5 bases, with 12 bases lying between them. The germline gives CDR1 SGHTA, CDR2 FQGTGA. The CDR3 spans 14 residues.

This clone turned up a few times. This chain connects TRBV3-1 (or the pseudogene TRBV3-2) to TRBJ2-5; the D gene is possibly TRBD2 (6 bases). Germline loops: CDR1 LGHDT, CDR2 YNNKEL (reference sequence). This CDR3 comprises 13 residues. Trimming took 8 bases from V and 1 from J, leaving 11 bases between them. The CDR3 nucleotides are TGTGCCAGCTCCGGGACTTTCCAAGAGACCCAGTACTTC. It codes for CASSGTFQETQYF.

This clone was detected only a few times. This rearrangement joins TRBV10-3 to TRBJ2-7; D perhaps matches TRBD2 (6 bases). The germline V and J ends were trimmed by 3 bases and 0 bases, with 15 bases remaining between them. Germline V gene data show CDR1 as ENHRY and CDR2 as SYGVKD. The CDR3 contains 16 residues. The CDR3 coding sequence is TGTGCCATCAGTGATGGGCTAGCGAGCGACTCCTACGAGCAGTACTTC. Residues: CAISDGLASDSYEQYF.

The chain is built from TRBV4-1 and TRBJ2-5, with TRBD1 matching over 8 bases. V shed 0 bases, J shed 4 bases, and the junction held 7 bases outside the gene matches. The CDR3 covers 16 residues. CDR1 and CDR2 (germline): MGHRA, YSYEKL. The CDR3 DNA is TGCGCCAGCAGCCAAGATTCGGACAGGGTACGAGAGACCCAGTACTTC. This codes for CASSQDSDRVRETQYF.

The chain uses TRBV9 and TRBJ2-3; D not certain. This CDR3 has 12 amino acids. Germline lookup yields CDR1 SGDLS and CDR2 YYNGEE. The V end lost 0 bases, the J end lost 3 bases, and 2 bases lay between the germline ends. The CDR3 loop reads CASSVVTDTQYF. CDR3 nucleotide sequence: TGTGCCAGCAGCGTAGTAACAGATACGCAGTATTTT. The complete variable domain, with remaining parts taken from reference TRBV9 and TRBJ2-3, reads DSGVTQTPKHLITATGQRVTLRCSPRSGDLSVYWYQQSLDQGLQFLIQYYNGEERAKGNILERFSAQQFPDLHSELNLSSLELGDSALYFCASSVVTDTQYFGPGTRLTVL.

The chain employs TRBV25-1 and TRBJ2-2, with 10 nucleotides matching TRBD1. Germline V gives CDR1 MGHDK, CDR2 SYGVNS. The CDR3 covers 17 residues. V trimming: 5 bases; J trimming: 0 bases; junction bases outside the gene matches: 6. The CDR3 DNA reads TGTGCCAGCAGTCCCCGGACAGGGGGAGCGAACACCGGGGAGCTGTTTTTT. Protein product: CASSPRTGGANTGELFF.